The clone carrying this TCR beta chain showed up just a few times. Its antigen remains unidentified. Measured with immunoSEQ multiplex PCR; TCRdb has only the in-frame clones, and not every one. This table has 9,500 to 10,000 clones, about 79% appearing once. These data belong to a study of early stage breast cancer tumors. Study at large: Most invasive tumors, about 80% of the 16, were ER+/PR+/HER2-.

General study findings and limits: In 14 of 16 patients, blood comparison separated tumor from normal breast.

Deletions cut 3 bases from V and 1 base from J, with 3 bases between. CDR3 size: 12 residues. CDR1 and CDR2 from the germline V gene are SEHNR and FQNEAQ (reference sequence). V gene TRBV7-9 combines with J gene TRBJ1-1; D remains unclear. The receptor was derived from a person in their 40s with breast cancer. Material: normal breast tissue next to the tumor. The CDR3 sequence: CASSFQNTEAFF. CDR3 DNA: TGTGCCAGCAGCTTCCAGAACACTGAAGCTTTCTTT.